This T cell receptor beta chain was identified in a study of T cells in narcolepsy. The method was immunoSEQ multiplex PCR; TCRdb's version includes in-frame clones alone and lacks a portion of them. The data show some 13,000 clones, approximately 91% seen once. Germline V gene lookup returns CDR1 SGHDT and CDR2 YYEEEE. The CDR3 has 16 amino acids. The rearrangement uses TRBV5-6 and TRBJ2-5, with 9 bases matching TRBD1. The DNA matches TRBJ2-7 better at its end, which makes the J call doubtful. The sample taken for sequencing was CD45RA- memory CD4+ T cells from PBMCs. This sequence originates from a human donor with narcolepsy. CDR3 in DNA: TGTGCCAGCAGCTTGAGGGACAGGGCATTCCTGGGCGAGCAGTACTTC. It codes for CASSLRDRAFLGEQYF.